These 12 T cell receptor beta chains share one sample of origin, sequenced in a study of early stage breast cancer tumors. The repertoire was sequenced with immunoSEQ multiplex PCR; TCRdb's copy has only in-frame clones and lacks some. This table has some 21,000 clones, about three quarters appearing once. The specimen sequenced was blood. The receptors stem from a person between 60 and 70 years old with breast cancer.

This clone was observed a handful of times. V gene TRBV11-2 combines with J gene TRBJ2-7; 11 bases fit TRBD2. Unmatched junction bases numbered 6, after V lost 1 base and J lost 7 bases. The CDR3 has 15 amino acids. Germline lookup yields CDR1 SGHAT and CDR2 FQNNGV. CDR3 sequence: CASSLGSGGAREQYF. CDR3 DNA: TGTGCCAGCAGCTTAGGTAGCGGGGGGGCTAGGGAGCAGTACTTC.

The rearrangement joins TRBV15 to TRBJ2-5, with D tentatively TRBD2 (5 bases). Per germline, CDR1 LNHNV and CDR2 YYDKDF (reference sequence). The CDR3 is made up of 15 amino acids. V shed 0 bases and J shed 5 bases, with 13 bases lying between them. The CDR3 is CATSREAGGHETQYF. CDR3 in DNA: TGTGCCACCAGCAGAGAGGCAGGAGGTCATGAGACCCAGTACTTC.

This chain's CDR3 is CASSLELGFGTEAFF. The CDR3 DNA sequence: TGTGCCAGCAGCTTGGAGTTGGGTTTCGGCACTGAAGCTTTCTTT. The chain employs TRBV5-4 and TRBJ1-1; D is uncertain. This CDR3 has 15 residues. The V gene lost 0 bases and the J gene lost 4 bases, with 13 bases spanning the gap. CDR1 SGHNT and CDR2 YYREEE come from the germline V gene (reference sequence).

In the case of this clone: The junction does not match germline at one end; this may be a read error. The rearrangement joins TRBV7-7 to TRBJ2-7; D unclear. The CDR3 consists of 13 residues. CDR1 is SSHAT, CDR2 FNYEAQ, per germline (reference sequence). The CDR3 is CASSVGFSYEQYF. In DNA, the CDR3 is TGTGCTAGCAGCGTAGGGTTCTCCTACGAGCAGTACTTC.

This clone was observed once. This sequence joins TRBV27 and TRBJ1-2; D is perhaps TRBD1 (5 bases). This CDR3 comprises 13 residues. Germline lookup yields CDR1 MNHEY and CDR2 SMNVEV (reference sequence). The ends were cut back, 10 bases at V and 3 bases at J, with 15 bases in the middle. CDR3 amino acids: CATKRTSDYGYTF. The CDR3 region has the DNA TGTGCCACCAAAAGGACAAGCGACTATGGCTACACCTTC.

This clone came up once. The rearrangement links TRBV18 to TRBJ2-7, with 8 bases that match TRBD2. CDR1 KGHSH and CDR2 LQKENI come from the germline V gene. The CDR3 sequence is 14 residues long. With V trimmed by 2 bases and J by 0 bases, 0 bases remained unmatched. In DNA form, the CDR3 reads TGTGCCAGCTCACCAAGCGGGGGCTCCTACGAGCAGTACTTC. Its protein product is CASSPSGGSYEQYF.

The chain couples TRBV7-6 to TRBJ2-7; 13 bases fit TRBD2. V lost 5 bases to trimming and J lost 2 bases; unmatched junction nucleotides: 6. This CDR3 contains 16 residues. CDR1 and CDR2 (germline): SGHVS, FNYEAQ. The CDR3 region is CASSPGTSGATYEQYF. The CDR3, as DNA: TGTGCCAGCAGCCCTGGGACTAGCGGGGCCACCTACGAGCAGTACTTC.

Here the CDR3 reads CASSHTGDYGYTF. CDR3 in DNA: TGTGCCAGCAGCCACACAGGGGACTATGGCTACACCTTC. This chain links TRBV4-2 with TRBJ1-2, with 7 bases matching TRBD1. V was pared by 3 bases and J by 3 bases, with 1 base of the junction left unmatched. CDR3 size: 13 residues. The germline V gene has CDR1 LGHNA and CDR2 YNFKEQ.

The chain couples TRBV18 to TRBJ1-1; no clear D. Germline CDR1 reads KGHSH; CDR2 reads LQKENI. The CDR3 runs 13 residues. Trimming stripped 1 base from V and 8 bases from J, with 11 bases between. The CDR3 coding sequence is TGTGCCAGCTCACCACAGGGTTTCGCGGAAGCTTTCTTT. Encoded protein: CASSPQGFAEAFF.

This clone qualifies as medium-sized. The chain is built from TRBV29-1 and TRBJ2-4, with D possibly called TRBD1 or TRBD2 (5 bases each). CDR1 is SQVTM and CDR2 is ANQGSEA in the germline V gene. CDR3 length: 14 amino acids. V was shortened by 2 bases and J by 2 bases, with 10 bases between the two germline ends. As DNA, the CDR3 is TGCAGCGTTGAATTCGGGACGTCCAAAAACATTCAGTACTTC. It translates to CSVEFGTSKNIQYF.

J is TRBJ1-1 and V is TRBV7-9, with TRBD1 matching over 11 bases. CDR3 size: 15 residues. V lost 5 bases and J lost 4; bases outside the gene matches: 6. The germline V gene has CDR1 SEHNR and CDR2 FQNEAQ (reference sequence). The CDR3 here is CASSSGQGAVTEAFF. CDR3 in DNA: TGTGCCAGCAGCAGTGGACAGGGGGCAGTCACTGAAGCTTTCTTT. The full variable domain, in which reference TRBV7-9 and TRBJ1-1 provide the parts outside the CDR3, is DTGVSQNPRHKITKRGQNVTFRCDPISEHNRLYWYRQTLGQGPEFLTYFQNEAQLEKSRLLSDRFSAERPKGSFSTLEIQRTEQGDSAMYLCASSSGQGAVTEAFFGQGTRLTVV.

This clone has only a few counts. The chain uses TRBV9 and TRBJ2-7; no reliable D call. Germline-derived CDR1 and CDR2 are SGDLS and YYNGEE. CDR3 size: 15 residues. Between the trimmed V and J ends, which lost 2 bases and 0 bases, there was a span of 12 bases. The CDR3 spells CASSVGPLSSYEQYF. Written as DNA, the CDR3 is TGTGCCAGCAGCGTGGGCCCTCTTTCCTCCTACGAGCAGTACTTC.